The 12 T cell receptor beta chains listed next were all sequenced from one sample in a study of kidney transplant recipient with SARS-CoV-2 infection. TCRdb ran MiXCR on the reads and lists one entry per CDR3 protein. The sample includes roughly 250,000 distinct CDR3 sequences, more than 25% of them seen just once. Source: a blood sample, taken at baseline and on roughly day 110 from a kidney transplant recipient. The receptors were gathered from a young adult male patient who had COVID-19 and was a kidney transplant recipient. Some T cells may be graft donor cells.

Note on this clonotype: A read error may account for a junction end that differs from germline. CDR3 region: CASSPLRGKGGAYNEQLF. CDR3 nucleotide sequence: TGTGCCAGCAGCCCCTTGCGGGGAAAAGGGGGTGCCTACAATGAGCAGCTCTTC. The chain carries TRBV4-2 and TRBJ2-1, with D perhaps being TRBD1 or TRBD2 (6 bases each). Germline assignment: CDR1 LGHNA and CDR2 YNFKEQ. CDR3 length equals 18 residues.

Worth noting for this clonotype: A much more abundant neighbour one base away suggests this may be a read error. The conserved closing phenylalanine or tryptophan is absent in this CDR3, likely reflecting a read error. The chain is built from TRBV6-1 and TRBJ2-4; D possibly corresponds to TRBD1 (6 bases). The V gene's germline CDR1 is MNHNS and CDR2 SASEGT. The CDR3 is 16 residues long. The V and J ends lost 2 bases and 3 bases respectively, with 14 bases between them. The DNA of the CDR3 is TGTGCCAGCAGTGAAAGGCAGGGGATAAACAAAAACATTCAGTACCTC. This encodes CASSERQGINKNIQYL.

As for this clonotype: This may arise from a read error, as a much more abundant clone is one base away. The chain recombines TRBV5-5 with TRBJ1-2; D gene ambiguous. Germline V CDR1 and CDR2: SGHKS, YYEKEE (reference sequence). V was clipped by 6 bases and J by 4 bases, with 22 bases between them. The CDR3 length is 16 residues. CDR3 sequence reads: CASNRNVSRRTYGYTF. The CDR3 DNA sequence: TGTGCCAGCAACCGAAATGTCTCGCGAAGGACCTATGGCTACACCTTC.

Details on this clonotype: A much bigger clone sits one base away, suggesting this may be a read error. The gene calls are TRBV7-2 and TRBJ1-5; the D is unclear. CDR1 and CDR2 from the germline V gene are SGHTA and FQGNSA. CDR3 length: 14 residues. V lost 5 bases and J 6 bases, leaving 14 bases between the germline ends. The CDR3 coding sequence is TGTGCCAGCAGCACCCAACAGCGCCCTCAGCCCCAGCATTTT. It encodes CASSTQQRPQPQHF. Drawing the rest from reference TRBV7-2 and TRBJ1-5, the complete variable domain is GAGVSQSPSNKVTEKGKDVELRCDPISGHTALYWYRQSLGQGLEFLIYFQGNSAPDKSGLPSDRFSAERTGGSVSTLTIQRTQQEDSAVYLCASSTQQRPQPQHFGDGTRLSIL.

This clonotype was found many times. The chain is built from TRBV7-4 and TRBJ1-2; no clear D gene. This CDR3 has 17 residues. Trimming stripped 5 bases from V and 4 bases from J, with 23 bases between. The V gene's germline CDR1 is SGHVT and CDR2 SQSDAQ. For the CDR3, the DNA is TGTGCCAGCAGCATCAATCCTTCAGCTCGAAAGACCTATGGCTACACCTTC. This gives the protein CASSINPSARKTYGYTF. Combining the CDR3 with reference TRBV7-4 and TRBJ1-2 gives the whole variable domain GAGVSQSPRYKVAKRGRDVALRCDSISGHVTLYWYRQTLGQGSEVLTYSQSDAQRDKSGRPSGRFSAERPERSVSTLKIQRTEQGDSAVYLCASSINPSARKTYGYTFGSGTRLTVV.

This clonotype was recorded a few times. This may be a read error: a much more frequent sequence differs by one nucleotide. This chain links TRBV12-3 or TRBV12-4 with TRBJ1-2; no firm D call. Trimming took off 5 bases at V and 4 bases at J, with 23 bases between the two ends. This CDR3 is 17 amino acids long. CDR3 sequence reads: CASSTLGSFRKTYGYTF. The CDR3 DNA reads TGTGCCAGCAGTACATTAGGCAGCTTCCGAAAGACCTATGGCTACACCTTC.

A remark on this clonotype: A much larger clone differs by one base, so this may be a read error. Since no conserved phenylalanine or tryptophan closes the CDR3, a read error is the likely cause. V and J are TRBV6-1 and TRBJ1-6; unclear D gene. Germline CDR1 reads MNHNS; CDR2 reads SASEGT. The CDR3 covers 15 residues. Trimming removed 0 bases from V and 11 bases from J, with 14 bases in between. The CDR3 here is CASSEAAGEATPLHL. The CDR3 DNA reads TGTGCCAGCAGTGAAGCGGCAGGAGAGGCAACACCCCTCCACCTT.

Concerning this clonotype: This may be a read error: a much more frequent sequence differs by one nucleotide. The gene calls are TRBV3-1 and TRBJ2-2; D not resolved. V dropped 4 bases and J dropped 5 bases, with 17 bases sitting between them. Germline CDR1 LGHDT, CDR2 YNNKEL (reference sequence). The CDR3 is 16 amino acids. The CDR3 region has the DNA TGTGCCAGCAGCCGTCGAAGTGTGCCTGGAACCGGGGAGCTGTTTTTT. Translated: CASSRRSVPGTGELFF.

Turning to this clonotype: This could be a read error, since a much larger clone is one nucleotide away. The gene calls are TRBV5-5 and TRBJ2-2; D may match TRBD1 or TRBD2 (5 bases each). This CDR3 spans 16 amino acids. Germline V gene sequence: CDR1 SGHKS, CDR2 YYEKEE (reference sequence). CDR3 sequence: CANSLGRGVETGELFF. CDR3 in DNA: TGTGCCAACAGCTTGGGTAGGGGAGTGGAGACCGGGGAGCTGTTTTTT.

This clonotype was recorded at least ten times. The chain carries TRBV7-6 and TRBJ1-2, with D unresolved. The germline gives CDR1 SGHVS, CDR2 FNYEAQ. The CDR3 extends over 17 amino acids. Trimming took 5 bases from V and 4 from J, leaving 23 bases between them. In DNA form, the CDR3 reads TGTGCCAGCAGCCTGATCACTGAATCTCGAAAGACCTATGGCTACACCTTC. This translates into CASSLITESRKTYGYTF.

This clonotype came up many times. V is TRBV12-3 or TRBV12-4 and J is TRBJ1-1, with TRBD1 as a possible D gene (5 bases). Trimming took off 6 bases at V and 5 bases at J, with 10 bases between the two ends. The CDR3 sequence is 12 residues long. The CDR3 sequence is CASRGAGTEAFF. CDR3 DNA sequence: TGTGCCAGCAGAGGGGCAGGAACTGAAGCTTTCTTT.

In the case of this clonotype: Possible read error: a much larger clone is one base away. CDR3 bases: TGCGCCAGCAGCCCCCGGGGCAGGGCGAAATACAACCGGTATGGCTACACCTTC. Protein product: CASSPRGRAKYNRYGYTF. The chain employs TRBV5-1 and TRBJ1-2; D may be TRBD1 (5 bases). There are 18 residues in the CDR3. Germline V gene sequence: CDR1 SGHRS, CDR2 YFSETQ. V lost 4 bases and J lost 5, with 27 bases in between.